This T cell receptor (beta chain) was identified in a study of post-analysis software for immune sequencing data. General study findings and limits: Elevated frequency relative to controls characterized roughly five TRBV segments in patients, TRBV5-6, TRBV5-1 and TRBV20-1 among them.

Germline V lookup: CDR1 DFQATT, CDR2 SNEGSKA (reference sequence). V dropped 3 bases and J dropped 2 bases, with 8 bases sitting between them. The CDR3 has 12 amino acids. A word on this clonotype: The antigen is unknown.

Unique-molecular-identifier-tagged TCR beta cDNA libraries were used. A single record per CDR3 protein comes from TCRdb applying MiXCR to the PCR reads. Among some 800,000 distinct CDR3 sequences listed, around 42% were seen once. This sequence joins TRBV20-1 and TRBJ2-7; the D gene could be TRBD1 or TRBD2 (5 bases each). Material: blood. The origin of this receptor is a girl aged 5 to 17 with multiple sclerosis. In DNA form, the CDR3 reads TGCAGTGCTAGGGGGGACGCCTACGAGCAGTACTTC. Protein: CSARGDAYEQYF.